The 27 T cell receptor beta chains below were found in one sample sequenced in a study of shared clonotypes between healthy human individuals. CD45RO-negative CD8 cells positively selected for CCR7 made up the naive population, which excluded terminally differentiated effector memory CD45RA+ cells. TCRdb's table, derived via immunoSEQ multiplex PCR, lists solely in-frame clones and lacks some. The sample consists of about 1,800,000 clones, approximately 95% of them appearing once. The specimen sequenced was naive CD8+ T cells sorted from blood. The source of these receptors is a man younger than 35 in good health.

This clone is a singleton in its sample. The chain couples TRBV10-1 to TRBJ1-1; perhaps TRBD1 as D (6 bases). The CDR3 runs 17 residues. In germline, CDR1 is WNHNN, CDR2 SYGVQD (reference sequence). Trimming took 1 base from V and 2 from J, leaving 17 bases between them. CDR3 in DNA: TGCGCCAGCAGTGAGTACAGGGAAATTCAGGACAACACTGAAGCTTTCTTT. Protein product: CASSEYREIQDNTEAFF.

This clone has a single count. This chain links TRBV5-6 with TRBJ2-7; 10 positions agree with TRBD1. Germline V CDR1 and CDR2: SGHDT, YYEEEE. V dropped 4 bases and J dropped 7; count of bases not matched to a gene: 17. The CDR3 is 17 amino acids. CDR3 sequence: CASSGTGAGGAPLEQYF. CDR3 nucleotides: TGTGCCAGCAGCGGGACAGGGGCCGGGGGAGCCCCTCTAGAGCAGTACTTC.

The chain's CDR3 is CASSQASTGRNTEAFF. The CDR3 coding sequence is TGCGCCAGCAGCCAAGCCTCGACAGGGCGGAACACTGAAGCTTTCTTT. The chain is built from TRBV4-1 and TRBJ1-1, with 7 bases lining up with TRBD1. The CDR3 totals 16 residues. The V gene's germline CDR1 is MGHRA and CDR2 YSYEKL. The V gene end was trimmed by 1 base and the J gene end by 1 base; junction bases not matched to a gene: 6.

The CDR3 DNA reads as TGCGCCAGCAGCCAAGATGGAGGGGGCGGCACTGAAGCTTTCTTT. The encoded protein is CASSQDGGGGTEAFF. The chain is built from TRBV4-1 and TRBJ1-1; 7 nucleotides match TRBD1. Germline V gene sequence: CDR1 MGHRA, CDR2 YSYEKL. The CDR3 extends over 15 amino acids. V lost 0 bases to trimming and J lost 4 bases; unmatched junction nucleotides: 5.

V usage is TRBV15 and J usage is TRBJ1-1; no clear D gene. V was clipped by 1 base and J by 7 bases, with 16 bases between them. Germline V gives CDR1 LNHNV, CDR2 YYDKDF (reference sequence). This CDR3 spans 15 amino acids. CDR3 amino acids: CATSRAMGSEGEAFF. The CDR3 nucleotides read TGTGCCACCAGCAGAGCCATGGGCAGTGAAGGTGAAGCTTTCTTT. Looking up the rest from reference TRBV15 and TRBJ1-1 gives the full variable domain: DAMVIQNPRYQVTQFGKPVTLSCSQTLNHNVMYWYQQKSSQAPKLLFHYYDKDFNNEADTPDNFQSRRPNTSFCFLDIRSPGLGDTAMYLCATSRAMGSEGEAFFGQGTRLTVV.

The chain carries TRBV28 and TRBJ1-4; a possible D gene is TRBD1 (6 bases). Trimming took off 7 bases at V and 7 bases at J, with 13 bases between the two ends. The CDR3 length is 13 residues. Germline V gene lookup returns CDR1 MDHEN and CDR2 SYDVKM. The CDR3 is CASKKGGSEKLFF. In DNA, the CDR3 is TGTGCCAGCAAAAAGGGGGGATCTGAAAAACTGTTTTTT.

The chain carries TRBV6-1 and TRBJ2-3, with TRBD2 identical over 9 bases. Trimming at V came to 6 bases and at J to 6 bases, leaving 10 bases not matched to a gene. Germline CDR1 reads MNHNS; CDR2 reads SASEGT. This CDR3 region has 15 residues. Here the CDR3 DNA reads TGTGCCAGCAGCGCAGTCCTAGCGGGGACGGATACGCAGTATTTT. Protein: CASSAVLAGTDTQYF.

This sequence joins TRBV5-4 and TRBJ2-2, with unresolved D. Germline V gene lookup returns CDR1 SGHNT and CDR2 YYREEE (reference sequence). The CDR3 has 14 residues. V was cut by 2 bases and J by 4 bases, with 9 bases left in between. The CDR3 nucleotides read TGTGCCAGCAGCTTACAATGGGGCACCGGGGAGCTGTTTTTT. Translated, it gives CASSLQWGTGELFF.

This chain links TRBV4-3 with TRBJ1-2; D uncertain. The CDR3 has 13 residues. V was pared by 7 bases and J by 2 bases, with 11 bases between. Germline loops: CDR1 LGHNA, CDR2 YSLEER. The CDR3 DNA reads TGCGCCAGCAACGACGGGAGGAACTATGGCTACACCTTC. Residues: CASNDGRNYGYTF.

The rearrangement links TRBV4-1 to TRBJ2-1; D not resolved. CDR1 MGHRA and CDR2 YSYEKL come from the germline V gene. This CDR3 comprises 17 residues. Trimming took off 1 base at V and 0 bases at J, with 13 bases between the two ends. The CDR3 region is CASSQVVPPSSYNEQFF. The CDR3 region has the DNA TGCGCCAGCAGCCAAGTCGTCCCTCCCAGCTCCTACAATGAGCAGTTCTTC.

V gene TRBV30 combines with J gene TRBJ1-2; D perhaps matches TRBD1 (5 bases). Germline V gene lookup returns CDR1 GTSNPN and CDR2 SVGIG (reference sequence). Trimming took 7 bases from V and 2 from J, leaving 14 bases between them. The CDR3 is 13 amino acids. As DNA, the CDR3 is TGTGCCTCCCCCCAGACAGCGAACTATGGCTACACCTTC. It specifies CASPQTANYGYTF.

This chain connects TRBV30 to TRBJ1-1; no firm D call. This CDR3 is 13 amino acids long. Germline CDR1 and CDR2: GTSNPN and SVGIG (reference sequence). V lost 7 bases and J lost 5, with 17 bases in between. The CDR3 region has the DNA TGTGCCTTTAAGCTACATGGACGGACTGAAGCTTTCTTT. Protein sequence: CAFKLHGRTEAFF.

The gene calls are TRBV19 and TRBJ1-6; possible D gene TRBD1, 5 bases. With 7 bases removed from V and 4 bases from J, the gap between germline ends came to 11 bases. Germline lookup yields CDR1 LNHDA and CDR2 SQIVND (reference sequence). The CDR3 is made up of 14 amino acids. The CDR3 region has the DNA TGTGCCAGTACGGGGACGGAGTATAATTCACCCCTCCACTTT. As protein: CASTGTEYNSPLHF.

This chain uses TRBV13 with TRBJ2-7; D possibly matches TRBD1 or TRBD2 (5 bases each). The CDR3 length is 15 residues. Germline CDR1 reads PRHDT; CDR2 reads FYEKMQ (reference sequence). Trimming left V 2 bases short and J 4 bases short, with 15 bases between. CDR3 sequence reads: CASSLRGATLYEQYF. CDR3 coding DNA: TGTGCCAGCAGCTTACGAGGGGCGACTCTATACGAGCAGTACTTC.

The V gene is TRBV29-1, the J gene TRBJ2-7; D unclear. Between the trimmed V and J ends, which lost 6 bases and 2 bases, there was a span of 8 bases. The CDR3 is made up of 11 amino acids. CDR1 and CDR2 from the germline V gene are SQVTM and ANQGSEA. CDR3 loop: CSVHDTYEQYF. For the CDR3, the DNA is TGCAGCGTCCACGACACCTACGAGCAGTACTTC.

This clone was recorded only once. J is TRBJ2-1 and V is TRBV11-2, with D possibly matching TRBD1 (5 bases). V lost 5 bases to trimming and J lost 7 bases, with 18 bases between them. CDR3 length equals 15 residues. Germline V gene sequence: CDR1 SGHAT, CDR2 FQNNGV. CDR3 protein: CASSPSPWGANEQFF. In DNA form, the CDR3 reads TGTGCCAGCAGCCCCAGCCCGTGGGGCGCAAATGAGCAGTTCTTC. Together with reference TRBV11-2 and TRBJ2-1, the CDR3 gives the full variable domain: EAGVAQSPRYKIIEKRQSVAFWCNPISGHATLYWYQQILGQGPKLLIQFQNNGVVDDSQLPKDRFSAERLKGVDSTLKIQPAKLEDSAVYLCASSPSPWGANEQFFGPGTRLTVL.

The J gene is TRBJ1-6, the V gene TRBV7-3, with TRBD1 as a possible D gene (5 bases). Germline CDR1 SGHTA, CDR2 FQGTGA. The CDR3 is 14 residues long. V was clipped by 2 bases and J by 6 bases, with 8 bases between them. CDR3 in amino acids: CASSLGGRNSPLHF. For the CDR3, the DNA is TGTGCCAGCAGCTTAGGGGGTCGTAATTCACCCCTCCACTTT.

This clone was seen just once. The chain uses TRBV7-8 and TRBJ1-1; the D gene is possibly TRBD1 (5 bases). The V end lost 4 bases, the J end lost 1 base, and 16 bases lay between the germline ends. This CDR3 is 16 amino acids long. Germline loops: CDR1 SGHVS, CDR2 FQNEAQ. The CDR3 region has the DNA TGTGCCAGCAGCTCCTATGGGACGGATTCGAACACTGAAGCTTTCTTT. Protein: CASSSYGTDSNTEAFF.

V gene TRBV15 combines with J gene TRBJ2-7; maybe TRBD2 (6 bases). This CDR3 has 14 residues. Between the trimmed V and J ends, which lost 4 bases and 5 bases, there was a span of 15 bases. Germline CDR1 is LNHNV and CDR2 is YYDKDF (reference sequence). The CDR3 sequence: CATSKPGLLDEQYF. The CDR3 DNA reads as TGTGCCACCAGCAAGCCGGGACTTCTGGACGAGCAGTACTTC.

As regards this clone: Other DNA sequences in the same sample also yield this CDR3. The chain employs TRBV10-3 and TRBJ2-1; D is undetermined. Trimming took 6 bases from V and 5 from J, leaving 5 bases between them. CDR3 length: 11 residues. Germline values: CDR1 ENHRY, CDR2 SYGVKD. Here the CDR3 DNA reads TGTGCCATCAGAGAAGACAATGAGCAGTTCTTC. Protein product: CAIREDNEQFF.

This chain uses TRBV28 with TRBJ2-3; D is possibly TRBD2 (6 bases). This CDR3 region has 13 residues. Germline CDR1 and CDR2: MDHEN and SYDVKM. The V gene lost 8 bases and the J gene lost 5 bases, with 14 bases spanning the gap. The CDR3 sequence is CASALGGGDTQYF. The CDR3 DNA follows: TGTGCCAGCGCACTTGGGGGAGGAGATACGCAGTATTTT.

The chain has TRBV5-6 and TRBJ2-7; 10 nucleotides align to TRBD2. The CDR3 runs to 15 residues. The germline CDR1 and CDR2 sequences are SGHDT and YYEEEE. The J segment lost 1 base and the V segment lost 6 bases, leaving 7 bases of the junction unmatched. The CDR3 nucleotides read TGTGCCAGCACAGACCCGACTAGCGGGTCCTACGAGCAGTACTTC. Protein: CASTDPTSGSYEQYF.

The gene calls are TRBV7-9 and TRBJ2-1; D gene uncertain. Germline CDR1 SEHNR, CDR2 FQNEAQ (reference sequence). The CDR3 runs 15 residues. V gave up 3 bases and J gave up 4 bases, with 13 bases separating them. The CDR3 coding sequence is TGTGCCAGCAGCTTGGTAAATACGGTTTACAATGAGCAGTTCTTC. It is translated as CASSLVNTVYNEQFF.

The V and J genes are TRBV30 and TRBJ2-1; 12 nucleotides match TRBD2. Germline V gene data show CDR1 as GTSNPN and CDR2 as SVGIG (reference sequence). V was clipped by 3 bases and J by 8 bases; unmatched bases: 8. The CDR3 is made up of 15 amino acids. In nucleotides, the CDR3 is TGTGCCTGGAGGGACACTAGCGGGAGGTTCGATGAGCAGTTCTTC. Translation: CAWRDTSGRFDEQFF. Together with reference TRBV30 and TRBJ2-1, the CDR3 gives the full variable domain: SQTIHQWPATLVQPVGSPLSLECTVEGTSNPNLYWYRQAAGRGLQLLFYSVGIGQISSEVPQNLSASRPQDRQFILSSKKLLLSDSGFYLCAWRDTSGRFDEQFFGPGTRLTVL.

The CDR3 here is CASSPLGSGRPDTQYF. CDR3 nucleotides: TGTGCCAGCAGTCCCCTGGGTAGCGGGAGACCAGATACGCAGTATTTT. This rearrangement joins TRBV27 to TRBJ2-3; 9 bases are shared with TRBD2. Unmatched junction bases numbered 10, after V lost 5 bases and J lost 4 bases. Germline assignment: CDR1 MNHEY and CDR2 SMNVEV (reference sequence). The CDR3 consists of 16 residues.

The chain couples TRBV2 to TRBJ2-7, with TRBD2 matching 11 bases. CDR1 is SNHLY, CDR2 FYNNEI, per germline. There are 16 residues in the CDR3. The V segment lost 2 bases and the J segment 4 bases; nucleotides outside the gene matches: 7. The CDR3 region has the DNA TGTGCCAGCAGTGAAACGGGACTAGCGGAGGGTTACGAGCAGTACTTC. Protein: CASSETGLAEGYEQYF.

The V gene is TRBV7-8, the J gene TRBJ2-1; 7 bases align to TRBD2. This CDR3 has 16 amino acids. V was pared by 2 bases and J by 2 bases, with 6 bases of the junction left unmatched. From germline, CDR1 is SGHVS and CDR2 FQNEAQ. CDR3 sequence (DNA): TGTGCCAGCAGCTTATTCTGGGCGGGAGCCTACAATGAGCAGTTCTTC. Residues: CASSLFWAGAYNEQFF.